These 20 T cell receptor beta chains were all obtained from the same sample, sequenced in a study of vaccination and CD4 T cells after COVID-19 (dated by TCRdb to the early 2020s). Read against the paper, the sample's treatment or condition label means: roughly ten-day PBMC culture with coronavirus spike peptide pools or control peptides (ViraFEST assay). Their target antigens are unknown. To prepare the library, PCR was applied. The listed sequencing device is Illumina iSeq 100. At the Johns Hopkins FTIC core, DNA from the cultured CD4+ T cells underwent TCR sequencing with the Oncomine TCR Beta short-read assay. TCRdb reprocessing: public reads trimmed at Q25 with fastp, clones called with MiXCR, in-frame beta chains kept. A single entry per CDR3 protein holds the most common genes and DNA from its merged rows. The sample has approximately 16,000 distinct CDR3 sequences on record, less than 50% of them singletons. Roughly 12% of the sample is taken by the ten largest.

The sequenced material came from CD4+ T cells from blood, cultured in vitro. Source of these receptors: a human donor who had recovered from COVID-19.

The chain combines TRBV4-1 with TRBJ1-3; TRBD1 agrees at 12 bases. The V gene's germline CDR1 is MGHRA and CDR2 YSYEKL. This CDR3 region has 20 residues. V shed 2 bases and J 1 base; nucleotides not matched to a gene: 12. Written as DNA, the CDR3 is TGCGCCAGCAGCCAACTATGGGACAGGGGGCCAGGGGGATCTGGAAACACCATATATTTT. Translated, it gives CASSQLWDRGPGGSGNTIYF.

The chain uses TRBV7-2 and TRBJ1-2; 7 bases are shared with TRBD1. This CDR3 spans 14 amino acids. In germline, CDR1 is SGHTA, CDR2 FQGNSA. The J segment lost 4 bases and the V segment lost 6 bases, leaving 8 bases of the junction unmatched. The CDR3 coding sequence is TGTGCCAGCAGTCGTGACAGGGAGGGCTATGGCTACACCTTC. Translated: CASSRDREGYGYTF. The full variable domain, rest sourced from reference TRBV7-2 and TRBJ1-2, is GAGVSQSPSNKVTEKGKDVELRCDPISGHTALYWYRQSLGQGLEFLIYFQGNSAPDKSGLPSDRFSAERTGGSVSTLTIQRTQQEDSAVYLCASSRDREGYGYTFGSGTRLTVV.

The J gene is TRBJ2-5, the V gene TRBV15; D is ambiguous. V lost 1 base, J lost 4 bases, and 19 bases lay in between. Germline lookup yields CDR1 LNHNV and CDR2 YYDKDF (reference sequence). The length of the CDR3 is 17 residues. The CDR3 sequence: CATSRGTRFHSPETQYF. The CDR3 nucleotides are TGTGCCACCAGCAGAGGTACCAGGTTTCATTCCCCAGAGACCCAGTACTTC.

The chain joins TRBV20-1 to TRBJ2-2; D gene unclear. Per the germline V gene, CDR1 is DFQATT and CDR2 is SNEGSKA (reference sequence). The CDR3 loop spans 13 amino acids. Trimming left V 6 bases short and J 2 bases short, with 10 bases between. CDR3 region: CSALQPNTGELFF. In DNA form, the CDR3 reads TGCAGTGCCCTACAACCCAACACCGGGGAGCTGTTTTTT.

The rearrangement joins TRBV10-3 to TRBJ2-7; 7 bases are a match to TRBD2. The CDR3 covers 14 residues. Trimming took 4 bases from V and 2 from J; bases not matched to a gene: 5. From germline, CDR1 is ENHRY and CDR2 SYGVKD. The CDR3 DNA is TGTGCCATCAGTGGGGGCGGGAGTACCTACGAGCAGTACTTC. Translating gives CAISGGGSTYEQYF.

The rearrangement links TRBV19 to TRBJ1-1; weak D call: TRBD1 (5 bases). Germline loops: CDR1 LNHDA, CDR2 SQIVND (reference sequence). V lost 0 bases, J lost 2 bases, and 10 bases lay in between. CDR3 length: 15 residues. CDR3 loop: CASSIDRAINTEAFF. CDR3 nucleotides: TGTGCCAGTAGTATAGACAGGGCAATCAACACTGAAGCTTTCTTT.

This chain uses TRBV28 with TRBJ2-4, with TRBD2 as a possible D gene (6 bases). V lost 6 bases and J 7 bases, leaving 19 bases between the germline ends. The CDR3 contains 15 residues. Germline V CDR1 and CDR2: MDHEN, SYDVKM. The CDR3 DNA reads as TGTGCCAGCAGCCCCGCGTGGGGCGGGACGAACATTCAGTACTTC. Protein product: CASSPAWGGTNIQYF.

V usage is TRBV20-1 and J usage is TRBJ2-1, with TRBD2 identical over 11 bases. The J segment lost 5 bases and the V segment lost 4 bases, leaving 4 bases of the junction unmatched. The CDR3 has 14 amino acids. The germline V gene has CDR1 DFQATT and CDR2 SNEGSKA (reference sequence). In DNA form, the CDR3 reads TGCAGTGCTATGGGACTAGCGGAAGACAATGAGCAGTTCTTC. Encoded protein: CSAMGLAEDNEQFF.

In its sample, this clonotype was seen a few times. V usage is TRBV27 and J usage is TRBJ2-3; possibly TRBD1 for D (6 bases). CDR1 and CDR2 (germline): MNHEY, SMNVEV (reference sequence). Trimming removed 6 bases from V and 5 bases from J, with 18 bases in between. The length of the CDR3 is 15 residues. CDR3 nucleotide sequence: TGTGCCAGCAGATTCCCAGGGGCGGCCGTAGATACGCAGTATTTT. It is translated as CASRFPGAAVDTQYF.

This clonotype was observed a handful of times. The CDR3 DNA is TGTGCCAACCCGTTCCCCCCTTCAGCGGGGGGGGCCTACGAGCAGTACTTC. It yields the protein CANPFPPSAGGAYEQYF. The chain is built from TRBV6-2 or TRBV6-3 and TRBJ2-7; 10 bases align to TRBD2. This CDR3 region has 17 residues. The V gene end was trimmed by 10 bases and the J gene end by 2 bases; junction bases not matched to a gene: 17. In germline, CDR1 is MNHEY, CDR2 SVGEGT.

The rearrangement links TRBV7-9 to TRBJ2-1; possible D gene TRBD2, 6 bases. The V gene lost 5 bases and the J gene lost 5 bases, with 16 bases spanning the gap. CDR3 size: 15 residues. Germline V gives CDR1 SEHNR, CDR2 FQNEAQ (reference sequence). The CDR3 here is CASSETSRINNEQFF. The CDR3 DNA is TGTGCCAGCAGCGAAACTAGCAGAATTAACAATGAGCAGTTCTTC.

The chain carries TRBV2 and TRBJ2-7, with D perhaps matching TRBD1 or TRBD2 (5 bases each). V was cut by 2 bases and J by 5 bases, with 10 bases left in between. This CDR3 has 13 amino acids. Germline CDR1 reads SNHLY; CDR2 reads FYNNEI. The CDR3 spells CASSENRRHEQYF. CDR3 DNA: TGTGCCAGCAGTGAAAACAGGAGGCACGAGCAGTACTTC.

In nucleotides, the CDR3 is TGTGCCAGCACCCGGGACCAAGAGACCCAGTACTTC. It specifies CASTRDQETQYF. The rearrangement uses TRBV12-3 or TRBV12-4 and TRBJ2-5, with D unresolved. The V end lost 7 bases, the J end lost 0 bases, and 6 bases lay between the germline ends. The CDR3 contains 12 residues.

CDR3 coding DNA: TGTGCCACCAGCGGCGGGAGAAGAACCGGGGAGCTGTTTTTT. Its translation: CATSGGRRTGELFF. The V and J genes are TRBV15 and TRBJ2-2; 7 bases agree with TRBD2. The V gene's germline CDR1 is LNHNV and CDR2 YYDKDF (reference sequence). This CDR3 is 14 amino acids long. The V segment lost 5 bases and the J segment 5 bases; nucleotides outside the gene matches: 5.

The chain uses TRBV14 and TRBJ2-7, with D unresolved. V was clipped by 0 bases and J by 3 bases, with 3 bases between them. The CDR3 extends over 12 amino acids. CDR1 is SGHDN and CDR2 is FVKESK in the germline V gene. In nucleotides, the CDR3 is TGTGCCAGCAGCCAAGAGAGCTACGAGCAGTACTTC. Translation: CASSQESYEQYF.

This rearrangement joins TRBV18 to TRBJ2-7, with no clear D. The CDR3 contains 14 residues. Germline-derived CDR1 and CDR2 are KGHSH and LQKENI. With 3 bases removed from V and 1 base from J, the gap between germline ends came to 10 bases. The DNA for the CDR3 is TGTGCCAGCTCACCTCTCAGTATTTCCTACGAGCAGTACTTC. Its protein is CASSPLSISYEQYF. The full variable domain, its missing parts supplied by reference TRBV18 and TRBJ2-7, is NAGVMQNPRHLVRRRGQEARLRCSPMKGHSHVYWYRQLPEEGLKFMVYLQKENIIDESGMPKERFSAEFPKEGPSILRIQQVVRGDSAAYFCASSPLSISYEQYFGPGTRLTVT.

This clonotype was recorded a few times. V is TRBV20-1 and J is TRBJ2-3; maybe TRBD1 (5 bases). CDR3 length: 15 amino acids. Trimming cost V 0 bases and J 0 bases, with 10 bases left between them. The V gene's germline CDR1 is DFQATT and CDR2 SNEGSKA (reference sequence). CDR3 protein: CSARDSPGSTDTQYF. DNA for the CDR3: TGCAGTGCTAGAGATTCGCCAGGGAGCACAGATACGCAGTATTTT.

This clonotype has just a few counts. The V call is TRBV20-1, the J call TRBJ2-2, with D perhaps matching TRBD1 or TRBD2 (5 bases each). The V end lost 6 bases, the J end lost 0 bases, and 14 bases lay between the germline ends. The CDR3 contains 15 residues. From germline, CDR1 is DFQATT and CDR2 SNEGSKA (reference sequence). CDR3 region: CSATPWDANTGELFF. For the CDR3, the DNA is TGCAGTGCGACCCCCTGGGACGCGAACACCGGGGAGCTGTTTTTT.

The chain carries TRBV7-2 and TRBJ2-7, with D maybe TRBD1 (6 bases). CDR1 and CDR2 from the germline V gene are SGHTA and FQGNSA. Trimming pared 4 bases from V and 0 bases from J, leaving 16 bases between. This CDR3 is 16 amino acids long. CDR3 DNA: TGTGCCAGCAGCTCCTACAGGGTGGGGGTCTCCTACGAGCAGTACTTC. Protein sequence: CASSSYRVGVSYEQYF.

This clonotype was observed a few times. This chain joins TRBV12-3 or TRBV12-4 and TRBJ2-3; D remains ambiguous. This CDR3 contains 11 residues. With 4 bases removed from V and 8 bases from J, the gap between germline ends came to 7 bases. As DNA, the CDR3 is TGTGCCAGCAGTTCTTGGCCTACGCAGTATTTT. Translating gives CASSSWPTQYF.